This T cell receptor beta chain was sequenced for a study of T cell responses to AZD1222 COVID-19 vaccine (dated by TCRdb to the early 2020s). About the study as a whole: TCR sequencing covered 233 trial participants: some 210 given two doses of AZD1222 and 26 given two doses of MenACWY control vaccine. Trial participants were enrolled by age into subgroups of 18-55, 56-69 and 70-plus years, and roughly 150, 30 and 60 TCR-sequenced participants, respectively, were included in these subgroups. What the work shows at the level of the full study, not this receptor alone: Because no samples from the day 14 peak response were available, repertoires could be characterized only after the peak T cell response. Participants were mostly white British, with more females than males. The authors suggested clonal diversity may have been underestimated. After two AZD1222 doses, both the breadth and the depth of spike-specific TCRs were significantly higher than at day 0 and than in MenACWY recipients. Conclusions about previously exposed vaccinees are limited, since just a handful of AZD1222 recipients were seropositive for SARS-CoV-2 at baseline. Epitopes outside the regions mutated in the B.1.351 and B.1.1.7 variants were reportedly recognized by nearly half of the unique spike-specific TCRs. The whole spike protein was spanned by vaccine-associated CD4 TCRs, and dominant responses were seen in regions 160-218 and 743-854. In the small 56-69-year group, the increase in depth fell short of significance, most likely because of low power.

The CDR3 regions of human TCRbeta chains were analyzed by immunosequencing. The published analysis was carried out like this. TCRs in the repertoires were matched against a reference library of SARS-CoV-2-specific TCRs that had been generated with the MIRA antigen-specificity platform. Breadth was defined as the fraction of unique TCRs that were SARS-CoV-2-associated. Depth was defined as the fraction of total T cells that were SARS-CoV-2-associated. Using the MIRA data, every spike-specific TCR was mapped to the spike region that the TCR reacted to and assigned to either a CD4 or a CD8 class. Log10-transformed breadth and depth values were compared by one-way ANOVA with Sidak's multiple comparisons tests. The table comes from immuneACCESS by way of TCRdb, which keeps in-frame sequences with V and J called. Part of the clones is missing from these tables; in studies checked, under half for an unresolved V gene and the rest for unknown reasons. From that table come the V and J calls and clone size; the DNA was used to work out D and trimming. For this sample, the table gives about 140,000 clones. The ten largest clones capture 2% to 2.5% of the sample.

In the case of this clone: Its target antigen remains unknown.

Interpreted using the paper, the time point label stands for: baseline before first vaccination. Samples from vaccinated people were obtained from the UK trials COV001 and COV002, which included a single-blind randomized controlled phase 2/3 trial of AZD1222 (ChAdOx1 nCoV-19) in healthy adults. For TCRbeta chain sequencing, PBMC samples were collected from trial participants at day 0 and at day 28 after the second dose. The sequence came from an adult in good health. Sequencing input: peripheral blood.

The DNA sequence is TGTGCCAGCAGCTTAACACCAGGGCTGAACACCGGGGAGCTGTTTTTT. Protein translation: CASSLTPGLNTGELFF. The chain is assembled from TRBV7-2 and TRBJ2-2; the D segment could be TRBD1, given 5 matching bases. Based on the germline V gene, the CDR1 and CDR2 sequences are SGHTA and FQGNSA. V loses 2 bases, J loses 1 base, and the germline ends lie 11 bases apart. Inclusive of the bounding cysteine and phenylalanine, the CDR3 is 16 residues long. Of all the DNA, just the CDR3 is kept, 48 bases in frame from base 1.